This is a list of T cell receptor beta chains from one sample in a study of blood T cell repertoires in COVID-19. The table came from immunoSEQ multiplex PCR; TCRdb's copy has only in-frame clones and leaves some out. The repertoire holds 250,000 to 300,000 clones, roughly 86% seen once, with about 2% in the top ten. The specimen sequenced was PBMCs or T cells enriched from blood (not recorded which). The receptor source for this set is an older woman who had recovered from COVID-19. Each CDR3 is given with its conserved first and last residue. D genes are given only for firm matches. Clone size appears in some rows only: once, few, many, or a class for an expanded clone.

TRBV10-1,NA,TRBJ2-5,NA,TGCGCCAGCAGTGGACAAACCCAAGAGACCCAGTACTTC,CASSGQTQETQYF
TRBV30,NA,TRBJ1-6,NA,TGTGCCTGGAGTGTACGAATCCAGTCTTCACCCCTCCACTTT,CAWSVRIQSSPLHF
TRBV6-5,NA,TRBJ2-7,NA,TGTGCCAGCCCCTCCGGGGGCTACGAGCAGTACTTC,CASPSGGYEQYF
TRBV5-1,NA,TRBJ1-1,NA,TGCGCCAGCTCCGCCGAGGGCACTGAAGCTTTCTTT,CASSAEGTEAFF
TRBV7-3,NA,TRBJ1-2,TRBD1,TGTGCCAGCAGCTTGGTAACAGGGGCTAAGGATGGCTACACCTTC,CASSLVTGAKDGYTF
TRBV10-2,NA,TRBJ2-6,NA,TGCGCCAGCTATGTGGCCAACGTCCTGACTTTC,CASYVANVLTF
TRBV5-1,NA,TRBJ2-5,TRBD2,TGCGCCAGCACCTCTCTGACTAGCGGGGGGGCAGAGACCCAGTACTTC,CASTSLTSGGAETQYF
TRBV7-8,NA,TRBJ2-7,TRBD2,TGTGCCAGCAGTGGAGGGGCGGGAGCTTTCGGGGACGAGCAGTACTTC,CASSGGAGAFGDEQYF
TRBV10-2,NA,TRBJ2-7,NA,TGCGCCAGCAGTGATGGGACACCTTGGGGAGAGCAGTACTTC,CASSDGTPWGEQYF
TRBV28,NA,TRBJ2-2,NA,TGTGCCAACTCACGAGCCTTGGACACCGGGGAGCTGTTTTTT,CANSRALDTGELFF
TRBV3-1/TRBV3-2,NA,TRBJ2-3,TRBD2,TGTGCCAGCAGCCAAGTGGGACTAGCGGGTGATACGCAGTATTTT,CASSQVGLAGDTQYF
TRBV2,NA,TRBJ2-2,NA,TGTGCCAGCAGTGCTGGCAGGGCGAACACCGGGGAGCTGTTTTTT,CASSAGRANTGELFF
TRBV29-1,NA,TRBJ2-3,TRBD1,TGCAGCGTAGGGGACAGACCAGATACGCAGTATTTT,CSVGDRPDTQYF
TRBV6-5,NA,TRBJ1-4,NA,TGTGCCAGCAGACCCGGGACTCACGAAGGGGAAAAACTGTTTTTT,CASRPGTHEGEKLFF
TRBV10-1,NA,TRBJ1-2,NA,TGCGCCAGCAGCGCCGGGACTGACTATGGCTACACCTTC,CASSAGTDYGYTF
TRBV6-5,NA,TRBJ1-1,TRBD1,TGTGCCAGCAGTTACCCAAGACAGGGATCGAACACTGAAGCTTTCTTT,CASSYPRQGSNTEAFF
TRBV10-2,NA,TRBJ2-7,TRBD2,TGCGCCAGCAGAACCGGGACTAACTCCTACGAGCAGTACTTC,CASRTGTNSYEQYF
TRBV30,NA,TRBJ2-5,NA,TGTGCCTGGAGCCACAGATGGGGCGACAAGACCCAGTACTTC,CAWSHRWGDKTQYF
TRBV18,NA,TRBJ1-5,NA,TGTGCCAGCTCACCGAAACAGGGCAGTGAGCCCCAGCATTTT,CASSPKQGSEPQHF
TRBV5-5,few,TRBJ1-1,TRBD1,TGTGCCAGCAGCTTCCGAACCAGGGGGTCCCGAATCAACACTGAAGCTTTCTTT,CASSFRTRGSRINTEAFF
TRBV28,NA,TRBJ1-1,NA,TGTGCCAGCAGGCGACAGATCCTGAGCACTGAAGCTTTCTTT,CASRRQILSTEAFF
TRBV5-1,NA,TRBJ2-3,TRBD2,TGCGCCAGCAGCTGGGGACTAGCGGGGCCAGATACGCAGTATTTT,CASSWGLAGPDTQYF
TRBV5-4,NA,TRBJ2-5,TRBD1,TGTGCCAGCAGCCCGGGACAGGTGATACAAGAGACCCAGTACTTC,CASSPGQVIQETQYF
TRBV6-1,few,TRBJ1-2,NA,TGTGCCAGCAGTGATAGACAGATTAACTATGGCTACACCTTC,CASSDRQINYGYTF
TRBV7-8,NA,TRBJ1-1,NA,TGTGCCAGCAGCTTAGTAGAGGGAGGCACTGAAGCTTTCTTT,CASSLVEGGTEAFF
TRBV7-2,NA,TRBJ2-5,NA,TGTGCCAGCAGCCCAGGAGGGGTGTGGGAGACCCAGTACTTC,CASSPGGVWETQYF
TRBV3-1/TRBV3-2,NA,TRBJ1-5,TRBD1,TGTGCCAGCAGCCAAGCTACAGGGGGCCAGCCCCAGCATTTT,CASSQATGGQPQHF
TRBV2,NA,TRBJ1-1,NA,TGTGCCAGCTATCGACAGTTGAACACTGAAGCTTTCTTT,CASYRQLNTEAFF
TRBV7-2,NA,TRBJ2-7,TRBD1,TGTGCCAGCAGCGGACAGGGGGCTATTGCGTACGAGCAGTACTTC,CASSGQGAIAYEQYF
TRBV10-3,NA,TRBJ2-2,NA,TGTGCCATCAGTGAGTCGTCGGTGAACACCGGGGAGCTGTTTTTT,CAISESSVNTGELFF
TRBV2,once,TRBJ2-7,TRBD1,TGTGCCAGCAGTGAAGCCTGGCCAGGGGGACAAGTTCACTTC,CASSEAWPGGQVHF
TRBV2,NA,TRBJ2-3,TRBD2,TGTGCCAGCAGCGGGCGGGGGGGAGGTACAGATACGCAGTATTTT,CASSGRGGGTDTQYF
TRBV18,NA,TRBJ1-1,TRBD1,TGTGCCAGCTCGGTACTCGGGACAGACAATGAAGCTTTCTTT,CASSVLGTDNEAFF